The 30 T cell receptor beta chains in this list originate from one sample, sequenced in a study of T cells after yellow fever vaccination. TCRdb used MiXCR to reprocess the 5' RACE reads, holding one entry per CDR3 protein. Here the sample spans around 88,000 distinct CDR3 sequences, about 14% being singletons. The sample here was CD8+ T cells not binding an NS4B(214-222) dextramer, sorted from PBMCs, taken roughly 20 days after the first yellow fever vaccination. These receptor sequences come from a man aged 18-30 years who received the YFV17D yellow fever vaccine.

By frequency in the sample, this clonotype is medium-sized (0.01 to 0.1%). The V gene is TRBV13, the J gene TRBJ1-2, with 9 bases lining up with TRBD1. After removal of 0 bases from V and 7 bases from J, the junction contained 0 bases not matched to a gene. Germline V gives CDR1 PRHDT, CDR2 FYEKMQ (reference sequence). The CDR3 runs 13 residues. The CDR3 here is CASSLGTGGGYTF. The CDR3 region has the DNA TGTGCCAGCAGCTTAGGGACAGGGGGTGGCTACACCTTC.

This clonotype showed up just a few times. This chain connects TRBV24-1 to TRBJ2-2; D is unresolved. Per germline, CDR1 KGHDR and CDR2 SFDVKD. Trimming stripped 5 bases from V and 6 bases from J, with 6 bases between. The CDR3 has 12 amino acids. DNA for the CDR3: TGTGCCACCAGTGCCCCGTCCGGGGAGCTGTTTTTT. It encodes CATSAPSGELFF.

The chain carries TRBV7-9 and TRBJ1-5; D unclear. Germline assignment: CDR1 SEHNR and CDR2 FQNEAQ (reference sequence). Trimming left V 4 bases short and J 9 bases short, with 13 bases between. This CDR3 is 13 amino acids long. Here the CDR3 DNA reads TGTGCCAGCAGCTCCCAGGCACGGGGGCCCCAGCATTTT. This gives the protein CASSSQARGPQHF.

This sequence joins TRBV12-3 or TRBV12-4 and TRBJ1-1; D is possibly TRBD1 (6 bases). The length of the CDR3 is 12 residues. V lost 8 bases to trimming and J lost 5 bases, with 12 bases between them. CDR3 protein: CASLRGATEAFF. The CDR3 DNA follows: TGTGCCAGCCTACGGGGGGCAACTGAAGCTTTCTTT.

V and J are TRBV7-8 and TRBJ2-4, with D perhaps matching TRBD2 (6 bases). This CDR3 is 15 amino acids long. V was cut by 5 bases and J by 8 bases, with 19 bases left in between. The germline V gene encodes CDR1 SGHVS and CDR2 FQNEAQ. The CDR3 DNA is TGTGCCAGCAGCGCGGGGACTTCAAAGCGGGACATTCAGTACTTC. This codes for CASSAGTSKRDIQYF.

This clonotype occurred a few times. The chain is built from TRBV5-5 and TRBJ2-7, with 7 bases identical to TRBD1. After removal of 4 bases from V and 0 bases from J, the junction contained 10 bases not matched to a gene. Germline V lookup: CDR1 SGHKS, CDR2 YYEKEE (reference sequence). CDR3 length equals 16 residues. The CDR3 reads CASSPKQGFVSYEQYF. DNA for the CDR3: TGTGCCAGCAGCCCGAAACAGGGGTTTGTCTCCTACGAGCAGTACTTC.

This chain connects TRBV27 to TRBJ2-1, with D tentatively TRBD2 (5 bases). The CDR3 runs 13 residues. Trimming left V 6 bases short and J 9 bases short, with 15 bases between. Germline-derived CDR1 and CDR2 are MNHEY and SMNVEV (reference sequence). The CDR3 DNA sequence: TGTGCCAGCAGACCGGGATCTTTGGGTGAGCAGTTCTTC. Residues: CASRPGSLGEQFF.

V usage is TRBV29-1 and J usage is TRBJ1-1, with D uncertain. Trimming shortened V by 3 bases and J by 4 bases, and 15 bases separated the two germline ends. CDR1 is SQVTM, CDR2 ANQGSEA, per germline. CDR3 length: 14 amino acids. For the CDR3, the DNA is TGCAGCGTTGATGCGGTGGGCGAGGTCACTGAAGCTTTCTTT. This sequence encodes CSVDAVGEVTEAFF.

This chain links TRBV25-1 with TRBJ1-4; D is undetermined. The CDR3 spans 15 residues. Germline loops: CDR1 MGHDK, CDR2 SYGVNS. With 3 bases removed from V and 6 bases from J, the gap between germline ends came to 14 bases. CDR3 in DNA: TGTGCCAGCAGTGATCTGGCCGCGCCTTATGAAAAACTGTTTTTT. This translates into CASSDLAAPYEKLFF.

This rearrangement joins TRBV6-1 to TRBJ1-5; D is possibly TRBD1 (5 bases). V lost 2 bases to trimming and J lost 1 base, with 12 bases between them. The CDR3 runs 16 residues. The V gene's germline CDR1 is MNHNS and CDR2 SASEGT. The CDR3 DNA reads TGTGCCAGCAGTGAATGGAGGGGTTTAAGCAATCAGCCCCAGCATTTT. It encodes CASSEWRGLSNQPQHF.

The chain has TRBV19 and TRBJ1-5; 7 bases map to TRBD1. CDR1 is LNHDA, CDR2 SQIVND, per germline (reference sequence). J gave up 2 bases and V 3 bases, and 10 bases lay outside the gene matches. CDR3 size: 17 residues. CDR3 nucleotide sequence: TGTGCCAGTAGTATCCCCCTCAGACAGGGACGCAATCAGCCCCAGCATTTT. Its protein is CASSIPLRQGRNQPQHF. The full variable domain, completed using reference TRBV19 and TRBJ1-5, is DGGITQSPKYLFRKEGQNVTLSCEQNLNHDAMYWYRQDPGQGLRLIYYSQIVNDFQKGDIAEGYSVSREKKESFPLTVTSAQKNPTAFYLCASSIPLRQGRNQPQHFGDGTRLSIL.

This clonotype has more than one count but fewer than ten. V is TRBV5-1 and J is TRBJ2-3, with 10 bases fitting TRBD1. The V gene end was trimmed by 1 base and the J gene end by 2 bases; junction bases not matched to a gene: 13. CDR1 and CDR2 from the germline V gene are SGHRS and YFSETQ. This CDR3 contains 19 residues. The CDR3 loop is CASSLYRGPGQGSTDTQYF. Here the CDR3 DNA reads TGCGCCAGCAGCTTGTATCGGGGACCGGGACAGGGGTCCACAGATACGCAGTATTTT.

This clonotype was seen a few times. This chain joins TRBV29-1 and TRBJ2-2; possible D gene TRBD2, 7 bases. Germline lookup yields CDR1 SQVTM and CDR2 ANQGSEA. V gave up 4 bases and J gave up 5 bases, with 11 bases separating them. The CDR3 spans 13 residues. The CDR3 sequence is CSVVGGRTGELFF. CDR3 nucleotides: TGCAGCGTTGTCGGGGGGCGGACCGGGGAGCTGTTTTTT.

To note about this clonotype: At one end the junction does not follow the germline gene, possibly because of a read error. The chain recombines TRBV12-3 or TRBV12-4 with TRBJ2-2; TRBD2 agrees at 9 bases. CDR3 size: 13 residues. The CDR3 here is CGSGRGGIGELFF. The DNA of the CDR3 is TGTGGCAGCGGGCGGGGGGGCATCGGGGAGCTGTTTTTT.

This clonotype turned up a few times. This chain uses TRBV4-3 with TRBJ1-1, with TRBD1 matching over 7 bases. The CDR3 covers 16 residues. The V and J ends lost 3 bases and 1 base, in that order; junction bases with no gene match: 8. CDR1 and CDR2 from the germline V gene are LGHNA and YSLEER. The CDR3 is CASSHGLNRGNTEAFF. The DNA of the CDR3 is TGCGCCAGCAGCCACGGTCTAAACAGGGGGAACACTGAAGCTTTCTTT.

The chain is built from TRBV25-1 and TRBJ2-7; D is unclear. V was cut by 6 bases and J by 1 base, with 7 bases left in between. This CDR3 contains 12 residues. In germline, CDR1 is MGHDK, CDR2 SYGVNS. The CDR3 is CASRITSYEQYF. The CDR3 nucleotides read TGTGCCAGCAGGATCACGTCCTACGAGCAGTACTTC.

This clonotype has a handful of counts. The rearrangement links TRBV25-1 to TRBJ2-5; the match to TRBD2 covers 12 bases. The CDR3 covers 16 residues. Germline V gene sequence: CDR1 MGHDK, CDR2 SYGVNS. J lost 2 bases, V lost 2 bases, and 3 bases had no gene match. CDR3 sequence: CASSEHGLAGQETQYF. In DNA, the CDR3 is TGTGCCAGCAGTGAACACGGACTAGCGGGACAAGAGACCCAGTACTTC.

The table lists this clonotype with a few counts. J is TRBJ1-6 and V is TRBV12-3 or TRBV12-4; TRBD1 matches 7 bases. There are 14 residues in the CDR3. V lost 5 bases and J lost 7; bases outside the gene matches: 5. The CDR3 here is CASSETGPNSPLHF. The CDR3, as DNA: TGTGCCAGCAGTGAGACAGGGCCAAATTCACCCCTCCACTTT.

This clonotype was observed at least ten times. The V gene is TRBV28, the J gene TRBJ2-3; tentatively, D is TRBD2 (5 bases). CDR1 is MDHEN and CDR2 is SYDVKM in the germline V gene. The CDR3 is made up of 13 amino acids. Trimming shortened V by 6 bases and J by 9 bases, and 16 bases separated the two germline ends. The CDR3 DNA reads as TGTGCCAGCAGCCTTGGTCGGGAAGGCACGCAGTATTTT. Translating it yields CASSLGREGTQYF.

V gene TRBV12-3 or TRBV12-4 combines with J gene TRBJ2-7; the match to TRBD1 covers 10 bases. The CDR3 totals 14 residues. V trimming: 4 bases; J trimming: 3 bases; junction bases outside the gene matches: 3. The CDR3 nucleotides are TGTGCCAGCAGTTGGGACAGGGGCTTCTACGAGCAGTACTTC. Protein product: CASSWDRGFYEQYF.

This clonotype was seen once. CDR3 DNA: TGTGCCAGCAACTTCTCTCCATCCGGGAGCTCCTATAATTCACCCCTCCACTTT. It is translated as CASNFSPSGSSYNSPLHF. The chain uses TRBV7-8 and TRBJ1-6, with D unclear. The CDR3 has 18 residues. Germline loops: CDR1 SGHVS, CDR2 FQNEAQ. The V and J ends lost 7 bases and 0 bases respectively, with 19 bases between them.

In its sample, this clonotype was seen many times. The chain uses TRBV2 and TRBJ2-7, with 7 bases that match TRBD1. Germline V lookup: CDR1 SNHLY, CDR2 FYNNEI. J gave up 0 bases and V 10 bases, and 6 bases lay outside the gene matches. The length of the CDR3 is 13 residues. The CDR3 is CAITGTDSYEQYF. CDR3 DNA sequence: TGTGCCATCACCGGGACAGACTCCTACGAGCAGTACTTC.

CDR3 in DNA: TGTGCCAGTAGTATCAGGGCAGGGGGGAACTACGAGCAGTACTTC. Protein product: CASSIRAGGNYEQYF. V usage is TRBV19 and J usage is TRBJ2-7; tentative D call: TRBD1 (7 bases). Germline V CDR1 and CDR2: LNHDA, SQIVND (reference sequence). V was clipped by 3 bases and J by 3 bases, with 15 bases between them. The CDR3 runs 15 residues.

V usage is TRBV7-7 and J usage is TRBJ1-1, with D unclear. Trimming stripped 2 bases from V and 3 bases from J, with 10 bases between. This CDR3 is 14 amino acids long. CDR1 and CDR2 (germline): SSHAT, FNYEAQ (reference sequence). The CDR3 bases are TGTGCCAGCAGCTTACGAATCGGGGACACTGAAGCTTTCTTT. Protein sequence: CASSLRIGDTEAFF.

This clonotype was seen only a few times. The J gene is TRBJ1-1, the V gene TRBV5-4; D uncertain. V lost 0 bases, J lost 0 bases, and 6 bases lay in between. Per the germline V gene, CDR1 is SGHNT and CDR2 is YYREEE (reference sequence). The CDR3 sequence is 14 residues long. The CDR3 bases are TGTGCCAGCAGCTTGGCTTACATGAACACTGAAGCTTTCTTT. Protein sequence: CASSLAYMNTEAFF.

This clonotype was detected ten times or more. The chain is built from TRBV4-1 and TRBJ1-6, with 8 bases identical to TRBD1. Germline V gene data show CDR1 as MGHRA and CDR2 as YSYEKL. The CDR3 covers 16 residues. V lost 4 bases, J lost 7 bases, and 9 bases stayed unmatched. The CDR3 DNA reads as TGCGCCAGCAGCCGACCGGGCACAGGGGGAAATTCACCCCTCCACTTT. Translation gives CASSRPGTGGNSPLHF.

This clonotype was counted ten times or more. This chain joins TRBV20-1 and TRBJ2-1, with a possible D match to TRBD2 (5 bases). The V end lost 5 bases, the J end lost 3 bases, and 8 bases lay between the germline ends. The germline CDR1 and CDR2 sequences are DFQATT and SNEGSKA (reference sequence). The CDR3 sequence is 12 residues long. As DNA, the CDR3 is TGCAGTGCTTCGGCGGGCTACAATGAGCAGTTCTTC. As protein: CSASAGYNEQFF.

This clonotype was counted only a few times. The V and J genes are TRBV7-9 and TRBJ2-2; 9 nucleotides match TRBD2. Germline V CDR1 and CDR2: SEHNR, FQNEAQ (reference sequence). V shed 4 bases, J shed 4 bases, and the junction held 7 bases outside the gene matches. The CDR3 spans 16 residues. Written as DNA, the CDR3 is TGTGCCAGCAGCTGGCGCGGGGGGGCCGTCACCGGGGAGCTGTTTTTT. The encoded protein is CASSWRGGAVTGELFF. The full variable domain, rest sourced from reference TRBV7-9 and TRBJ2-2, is DTGVSQNPRHKITKRGQNVTFRCDPISEHNRLYWYRQTLGQGPEFLTYFQNEAQLEKSRLLSDRFSAERPKGSFSTLEIQRTEQGDSAMYLCASSWRGGAVTGELFFGEGSRLTVL.

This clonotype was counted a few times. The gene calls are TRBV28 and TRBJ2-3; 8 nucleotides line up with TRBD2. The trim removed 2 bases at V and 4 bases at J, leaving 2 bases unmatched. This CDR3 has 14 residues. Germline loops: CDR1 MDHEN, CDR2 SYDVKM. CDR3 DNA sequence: TGTGCCAGCAGTTTAGCGGGGGGCCCAGATACGCAGTATTTT. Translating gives CASSLAGGPDTQYF.

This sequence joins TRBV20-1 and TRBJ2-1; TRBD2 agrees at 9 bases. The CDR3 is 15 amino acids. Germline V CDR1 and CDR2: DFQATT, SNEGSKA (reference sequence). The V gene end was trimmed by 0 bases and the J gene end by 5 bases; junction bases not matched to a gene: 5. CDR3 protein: CSARDGASGNNEQFF. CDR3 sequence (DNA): TGCAGTGCTAGAGATGGGGCTAGCGGGAACAATGAGCAGTTCTTC.